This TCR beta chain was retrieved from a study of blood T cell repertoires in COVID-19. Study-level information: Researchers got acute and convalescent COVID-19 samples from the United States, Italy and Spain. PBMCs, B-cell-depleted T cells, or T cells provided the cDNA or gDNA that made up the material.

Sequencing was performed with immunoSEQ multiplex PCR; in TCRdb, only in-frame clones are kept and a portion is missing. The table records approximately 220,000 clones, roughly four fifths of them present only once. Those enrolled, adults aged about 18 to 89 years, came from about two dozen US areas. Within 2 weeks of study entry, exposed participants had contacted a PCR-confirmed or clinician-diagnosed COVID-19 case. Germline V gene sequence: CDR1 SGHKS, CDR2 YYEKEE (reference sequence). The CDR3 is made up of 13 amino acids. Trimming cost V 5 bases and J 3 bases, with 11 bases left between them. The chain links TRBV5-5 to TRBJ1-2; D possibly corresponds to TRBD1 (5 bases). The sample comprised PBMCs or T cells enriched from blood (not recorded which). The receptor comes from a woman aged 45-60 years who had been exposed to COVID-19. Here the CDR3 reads CASSVTAYYGYTF. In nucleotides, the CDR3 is TGTGCCAGCAGTGTGACAGCTTACTATGGCTACACCTTC. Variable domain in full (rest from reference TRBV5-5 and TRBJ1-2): DAGVTQSPTHLIKTRGQQVTLRCSPISGHKSVSWYQQVLGQGPQFIFQYYEKEERGRGNFPDRFSARQFPNYSSELNVNALLLGDSALYLCASSVTAYYGYTFGSGTRLTVV.